This passage covers 6 T cell receptor beta chains from one sample sequenced in a study of tumor-infiltrating lymphocytes in primary liver carcinoma. Researchers generated TCR beta cDNA from approximately 500 ng of total RNA, relying on a constant-region primer. Three rounds of nested multiplex PCR with slightly modified ARM-PCR produced TCR beta libraries. TRBV1-TRBV30 forward and Cbeta reverse primers drove the first two approximately 11-cycle rounds. MiXCR was run by TCRdb on the multiplex PCR reads, yielding one entry per CDR3 protein. Here the sample spans under 200,000 distinct CDR3 sequences, roughly two thirds being singletons. Both blood RNA, taken from unsorted whole blood, and germline DNA were extracted. Sample: peripheral blood. Every receptor here comes from a woman aged 55-75 years with primary liver carcinoma and hepatitis B virus infection.

This clonotype was seen a handful of times. The gene calls are TRBV28 and TRBJ2-1; D not resolved. CDR1 and CDR2 from the germline V gene are MDHEN and SYDVKM. Trimming cost V 4 bases and J 8 bases, with 9 bases left between them. The CDR3 runs 12 residues. The CDR3 sequence: CASSSYTDEQFF. CDR3 bases: TGTGCCAGCAGTTCTTACACCGATGAGCAGTTCTTC.

This clonotype showed up just once. This chain uses TRBV9 with TRBJ2-7, with D perhaps matching TRBD1 or TRBD2 (5 bases each). CDR3 length: 14 residues. V lost 2 bases to trimming and J lost 0 bases, with 9 bases between them. Germline values: CDR1 SGDLS, CDR2 YYNGEE. The CDR3 sequence is CASSVGDVSYEQYF. The CDR3 DNA sequence: TGTGCCAGCAGCGTTGGGGACGTCTCCTACGAGCAGTACTTC.

This clonotype has just a few counts. The J gene is TRBJ1-5, the V gene TRBV2, with TRBD1 as a possible D gene (6 bases). This CDR3 contains 15 residues. The V end was cut by 6 bases, the J end by 0 bases, with 12 bases between. The germline V gene has CDR1 SNHLY and CDR2 FYNNEI. The CDR3 bases are TGTGCCAGCAGCGACGGACAGAATAGCAATCAGCCCCAGCATTTT. This translates into CASSDGQNSNQPQHF.

The J gene is TRBJ2-1, the V gene TRBV5-1; D is uncertain. Trimming cost V 5 bases and J 0 bases, with 6 bases left between them. Germline V CDR1 and CDR2: SGHRS, YFSETQ. The length of the CDR3 is 13 residues. As DNA, the CDR3 is TGCGCCAGCAGGTCCAGCTCCTACAATGAGCAGTTCTTC. It codes for CASRSSSYNEQFF.

This sequence joins TRBV19 and TRBJ2-2, with 7 bases aligning to TRBD2. CDR3 length: 15 residues. Losses at the gene ends were 4 bases for V and 2 bases for J; bases not matched to a gene: 4. The V gene's germline CDR1 is LNHDA and CDR2 SQIVND (reference sequence). CDR3 bases: TGTGCCAGTAGTACAGCGGGGATCAACACCGGGGAGCTGTTTTTT. It codes for CASSTAGINTGELFF.

A remark on this clonotype: The junction shows a germline mismatch at one end, possibly a read error. The chain combines TRBV11-2 with TRBJ2-1; TRBD1 is a possible D gene (8 bases). The CDR3 is 16 amino acids. Germline loops: CDR1 SGHAT, CDR2 FQNNGV. CDR3 nucleotides: TGTGCCAGCAACCAGGGGGCGGGAGCCCCCTACAATGAGCAGCTCTTC. Protein product: CASNQGAGAPYNEQLF. The complete variable domain, with remaining parts taken from reference TRBV11-2 and TRBJ2-1, reads EAGVAQSPRYKIIEKRQSVAFWCNPISGHATLYWYQQILGQGPKLLIQFQNNGVVDDSQLPKDRFSAERLKGVDSTLKIQPAKLEDSAVYLCASNQGAGAPYNEQLFGPGTRLTVL.